The 15 T cell receptor beta chains reported below all come from one sample, sequenced in a study of response to subunit inactivated influenza vaccine. Using its own MiXCR run on the RT-PCR reads, TCRdb lists one record per CDR3 protein. The sample lists roughly 500,000 distinct CDR3 sequences; roughly 25% were seen once. The sample in question was CD4+ T cells sorted from PBMCs, obtained 5 to 6 days after vaccination. The receptors were gathered from a man in his fifties who received an inactivated influenza vaccine.

This clonotype showed up just a few times. The rearrangement links TRBV6-2 or TRBV6-3 to TRBJ2-5; no clear D gene. Trimming took 6 bases from V and 4 from J, leaving 12 bases between them. The CDR3 runs to 13 residues. Germline values: CDR1 MNHEY, CDR2 SVGEGT. DNA for the CDR3: TGTGCCAGCAGAGTTTACCTGGGAGAGACCCAGTACTTC. It yields the protein CASRVYLGETQYF.

This rearrangement joins TRBV9 to TRBJ2-5; TRBD2 is a possible D gene (5 bases). CDR1 is SGDLS, CDR2 YYNGEE, per germline. V was shortened by 0 bases and J by 4 bases, with 13 bases between the two germline ends. The CDR3 has 15 amino acids. Here the CDR3 DNA reads TGTGCCAGCAGCGTAGATCGAGGGTTGGGAGAGACCCAGTACTTC. It translates to CASSVDRGLGETQYF.

The genes are TRBV20-1 and TRBJ1-5; tentative D call: TRBD1 (6 bases). This CDR3 region has 12 residues. The ends were cut back, 7 bases at V and 4 bases at J, with 11 bases in the middle. In germline, CDR1 is DFQATT, CDR2 SNEGSKA (reference sequence). The CDR3 reads CSVKQGNQPQHF. The DNA for the CDR3 is TGCAGTGTTAAACAGGGTAATCAGCCCCAGCATTTT.

As for this clonotype: The junction departs from the called germline gene at one end, perhaps through a read error. The chain is built from TRBV4-3 and TRBJ2-1; D is uncertain. The CDR3 loop spans 14 amino acids. The germline V gene encodes CDR1 LGHNA and CDR2 YSLEER. The CDR3 sequence is CTSSQEELNNEQFF. DNA of the CDR3: TGCACCAGCAGCCAAGAGGAACTAAACAATGAGCAGTTCTTC.

The chain links TRBV20-1 to TRBJ1-4; maybe TRBD1 (6 bases). Trimming cost V 6 bases and J 6 bases, with 14 bases left between them. The CDR3 runs 13 residues. Germline CDR1 and CDR2: DFQATT and SNEGSKA (reference sequence). The CDR3 bases are TGCAGTGCGCCGGGGAAGGGGGATGAAAAACTGTTTTTT. It specifies CSAPGKGDEKLFF.

The chain links TRBV13 to TRBJ1-1; 10 nucleotides agree with TRBD1. CDR1 and CDR2 (germline): PRHDT, FYEKMQ (reference sequence). The J segment lost 0 bases and the V segment lost 5 bases, leaving 6 bases of the junction unmatched. The CDR3 sequence is 16 residues long. The CDR3, as DNA: TGTGCCAGCAGCCCCGACAGGGGGCTAATGAACACTGAAGCTTTCTTT. This codes for CASSPDRGLMNTEAFF.

The genes are TRBV20-1 and TRBJ2-7; 9 bases match TRBD1. The CDR3 has 17 amino acids. Trimming took 0 bases from V and 0 from J; bases not matched to a gene: 9. Germline CDR1 and CDR2: DFQATT and SNEGSKA (reference sequence). CDR3 residues: CSARDPYRDRDSYEQYF. In DNA, the CDR3 is TGCAGTGCTAGAGATCCCTACCGGGACAGGGACTCCTACGAGCAGTACTTC.

This clonotype was counted a few times. This sequence joins TRBV20-1 and TRBJ2-2, with 7 bases matching TRBD1. The germline gives CDR1 DFQATT, CDR2 SNEGSKA (reference sequence). This CDR3 contains 14 residues. V lost 3 bases to trimming and J lost 5 bases; unmatched junction nucleotides: 6. CDR3 in DNA: TGCAGTGCTAGCCCAGGGGGACGGACCGGGGAGCTGTTTTTT. This gives the protein CSASPGGRTGELFF.

The chain combines TRBV7-2 with TRBJ2-1, with D perhaps matching TRBD1 (6 bases). Per the germline V gene, CDR1 is SGHTA and CDR2 is FQGNSA. Trimming cost V 5 bases and J 0 bases, with 11 bases left between them. The CDR3 contains 15 residues. In DNA form, the CDR3 reads TGTGCCAGCAGCGAGCAGGGGAGCTCCTACAATGAGCAGTTCTTC. Its protein product is CASSEQGSSYNEQFF.

The CDR3 sequence is CASSLDVSRATEAFF. CDR3 bases: TGTGCCAGCAGCTTAGACGTATCGAGGGCAACTGAAGCTTTCTTT. This chain connects TRBV7-9 to TRBJ1-1, with D uncertain. With 1 base removed from V and 5 bases from J, the gap between germline ends came to 14 bases. Germline V lookup: CDR1 SEHNR, CDR2 FQNEAQ (reference sequence). CDR3 length equals 15 residues.

This clonotype was observed a few times. The chain carries TRBV3-1 and TRBJ1-2, with D tentatively TRBD1 (5 bases). CDR1 and CDR2 (germline): LGHDT, YNNKEL (reference sequence). Trimming left V 4 bases short and J 12 bases short, with 24 bases between. The CDR3 spans 15 residues. The CDR3 loop reads CASSPEVGDGGVDTF. Written as DNA, the CDR3 is TGTGCCAGCAGCCCGGAGGTAGGGGACGGAGGAGTCGACACCTTC.

The chain has TRBV4-2 and TRBJ2-7; D is ambiguous. V lost 3 bases, J lost 3 bases, and 9 bases lay in between. The germline CDR1 and CDR2 sequences are LGHNA and YNFKEQ. The length of the CDR3 is 13 residues. The CDR3 DNA is TGTGCCAGCAGCCACGACAAGGACTACGAGCAGTACTTC. Translated: CASSHDKDYEQYF.

The gene calls are TRBV20-1 and TRBJ2-7; TRBD1 agrees at 9 bases. The CDR3 loop spans 20 amino acids. The V gene end was trimmed by 3 bases and the J gene end by 4 bases; junction bases not matched to a gene: 25. In germline, CDR1 is DFQATT, CDR2 SNEGSKA (reference sequence). The CDR3 nucleotides read TGCAGTGCTAGTAAGGCGGGACAGGGTGGTTCCACGGGGGCCGTTTACGAGCAGTACTTC. This encodes CSASKAGQGGSTGAVYEQYF.

The chain joins TRBV7-2 to TRBJ2-7; D gene unclear. Trimming stripped 5 bases from V and 6 bases from J, with 11 bases between. CDR3 size: 12 residues. CDR1 and CDR2 (germline): SGHTA, FQGNSA. The CDR3 region is CASSLTVAEQYF. The CDR3 DNA reads TGTGCCAGCAGCCTGACGGTTGCCGAGCAGTACTTC.

This clonotype was observed many times. The chain recombines TRBV4-2 with TRBJ1-5; D is perhaps TRBD1 (5 bases). CDR3 length: 15 residues. Trimming took 0 bases from V and 5 from J, leaving 11 bases between them. CDR1 and CDR2 from the germline V gene are LGHNA and YNFKEQ. CDR3 bases: TGTGCCAGCAGCCAAGACGGGACTTATGATCAGCCCCAGCATTTT. Protein product: CASSQDGTYDQPQHF.